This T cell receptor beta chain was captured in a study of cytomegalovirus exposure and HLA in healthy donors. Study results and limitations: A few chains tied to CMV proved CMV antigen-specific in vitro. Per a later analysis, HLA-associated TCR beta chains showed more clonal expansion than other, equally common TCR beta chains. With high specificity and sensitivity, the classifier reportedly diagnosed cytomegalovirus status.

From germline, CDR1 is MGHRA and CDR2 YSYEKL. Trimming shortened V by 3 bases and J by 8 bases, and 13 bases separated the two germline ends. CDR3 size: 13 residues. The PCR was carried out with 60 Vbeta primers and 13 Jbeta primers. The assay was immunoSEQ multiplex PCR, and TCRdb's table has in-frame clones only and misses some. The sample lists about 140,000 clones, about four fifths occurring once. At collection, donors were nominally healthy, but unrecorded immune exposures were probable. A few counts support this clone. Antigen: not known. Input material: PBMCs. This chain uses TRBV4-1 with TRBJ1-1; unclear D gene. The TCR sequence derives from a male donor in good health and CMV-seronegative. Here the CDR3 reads CASSHPGGEEAFF. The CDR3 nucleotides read TGCGCCAGCAGCCACCCGGGCGGGGAGGAAGCTTTCTTT.